This note documents a single T cell receptor (beta chain) sequence. Its antigen is still unknown. The entry originates in a study of cytomegalovirus exposure and HLA in healthy donors. Study findings and constraints: Specificity for CMV antigens was confirmed in vitro for three of the CMV-associated chains.

Produced via immunoSEQ multiplex PCR; TCRdb's table is partial and in-frame only. The repertoire consists of about 110,000 clones, with around 95% occurring once and the leading ten covering 0.67%. The V gene lost 4 bases and the J gene lost 0 bases, with 13 bases spanning the gap. The CDR3 is 16 residues long. The germline V gene encodes CDR1 SEHNR and CDR2 FQNEAQ (reference sequence). The source material was PBMCs. The receptor was derived from a young woman in good health and CMV-seronegative. The chain employs TRBV7-9 and TRBJ1-3; D is uncertain. The CDR3 loop is CASSSDGFSSGNTIYF. DNA for the CDR3: TGTGCCAGCAGCTCAGACGGGTTTAGCTCTGGAAACACCATATATTTT.